This record covers a single T cell receptor (beta chain). The sample comes from a study of T cell changes during pregnancy in multiple sclerosis. Sequencing was performed with immunoSEQ multiplex PCR; in TCRdb, only in-frame clones are kept and a portion is missing. The repertoire holds about 20,000 clones, with 88% as singletons. Germline values: CDR1 MNHNS, CDR2 SASEGT. V was pared by 2 bases and J by 4 bases, with 1 base of the junction left unmatched. This CDR3 has 15 residues. The clonotype was recovered from a female donor in good health, enrolled as a control in a pregnancy study. V usage is TRBV6-1 and J usage is TRBJ2-5, with 13 nucleotides matching TRBD2. The starting material was CD8+ T cells from peripheral blood mononuclear cells, obtained in the third trimester of pregnancy. CDR3 nucleotides: TGTGCCAGCAGTGAAACTAGCGGGGGGGCAGAGACCCAGTACTTC. Its translation is CASSETSGGAETQYF.